Each of the 22 T cell receptor beta chains below was sequenced from the same sample in a study of T-cell reconstitution after alpha-beta-depleted transplantation in children (dated by TCRdb to between 2015 and 2016). Library method: PCR. Sequenced using an Illumina HiSeq 2500. TCR library preparation used molecular barcoding, with unique molecular identifiers applied to normalize quantification of the TCRbeta repertoire. TCRdb reanalyzed the raw reads on its own, using fastp at Q25 for trimming and MiXCR for clone calling, and kept in-frame beta chains. Merged by CDR3 protein, the rows form single entries marked with the most common genes and DNA. Recorded for this sample are roughly 220,000 distinct CDR3 sequences; around 8.9% of them occurred a single time. The ten largest clones represent approximately 4.7% of the sample. The material was PBMCs from the stem cell graft donor, obtained from the stem cell graft. The receptor source for this set is a human donor who donated a stem cell graft to a child with SCID.

This clonotype was recorded many times. The J gene is TRBJ1-2, the V gene TRBV20-1; D possibly corresponds to TRBD1 (5 bases). The CDR3 length is 13 residues. Trimming cost V 4 bases and J 0 bases, with 9 bases left between them. Germline assignment: CDR1 DFQATT and CDR2 SNEGSKA (reference sequence). In DNA, the CDR3 is TGCAGTGCTACCGGGACTGCTAACTATGGCTACACCTTC. Its protein product is CSATGTANYGYTF.

The table lists this clonotype with many counts. The gene calls are TRBV5-1 and TRBJ2-7, with D unclear. The CDR3 is 13 amino acids. CDR1 is SGHRS and CDR2 is YFSETQ in the germline V gene. Trimming pared 0 bases from V and 1 base from J, leaving 5 bases between. The CDR3 DNA reads as TGCGCCAGCAGCTTGGCTATGTCCTACGAGCAGTACTTC. Translating it yields CASSLAMSYEQYF.

This clonotype was observed at least ten times. The CDR3 spells CAISDGARSLHF. The CDR3 DNA is TGTGCCATCAGTGACGGGGCTCGGTCCCTCCACTTT. This chain joins TRBV10-3 and TRBJ1-6; D possibly corresponds to TRBD1 (5 bases). Trimming removed 3 bases at V and 14 bases at J, with 11 bases between. The V gene's germline CDR1 is ENHRY and CDR2 SYGVKD. The CDR3 covers 12 residues.

This clonotype was picked up many times. This chain joins TRBV28 and TRBJ2-6; possible D gene TRBD2, 6 bases. Trimming shortened V by 5 bases and J by 2 bases, and 10 bases separated the two germline ends. CDR3 size: 15 residues. Germline V gives CDR1 MDHEN, CDR2 SYDVKM. The CDR3 reads CASSPWGAGANVLTF. CDR3 DNA sequence: TGTGCCAGCAGTCCGTGGGGGGCTGGGGCCAACGTCCTGACTTTC.

This clonotype showed up many times. V and J are TRBV5-1 and TRBJ1-2; D is possibly TRBD1 (5 bases). The V end lost 1 base, the J end lost 8 bases, and 15 bases lay between the germline ends. The CDR3 loop spans 14 amino acids. Looked up from germline, CDR1 is SGHRS and CDR2 is YFSETQ. The CDR3 region has the DNA TGCGCCAGCAGCTTGAGGGGTTCGAACGACGGCTACACCTTC. Its protein product is CASSLRGSNDGYTF.

This clonotype was counted ten times or more. This chain links TRBV5-1 with TRBJ2-7; the D is unclear. With 0 bases removed from V and 3 bases from J, the gap between germline ends came to 4 bases. The CDR3 runs 12 residues. Germline V lookup: CDR1 SGHRS, CDR2 YFSETQ. The CDR3 bases are TGCGCCAGCAGCTTGGACATCTACGAGCAGTACTTC. Its translation: CASSLDIYEQYF.

There are a few counts of this clonotype. This chain connects TRBV20-1 to TRBJ2-1; D unclear. The V gene's germline CDR1 is DFQATT and CDR2 SNEGSKA (reference sequence). V lost 3 bases, J lost 0 bases, and 6 bases lay in between. The CDR3 spans 13 residues. DNA for the CDR3: TGCAGTGCTAGTCTCAGCTCCTACAATGAGCAGTTCTTC. This gives the protein CSASLSSYNEQFF.

The V call is TRBV20-1, the J call TRBJ2-7, with 8 nucleotides matching TRBD2. The V segment lost 6 bases and the J segment 5 bases; nucleotides outside the gene matches: 15. The CDR3 sequence is 15 residues long. CDR1 is DFQATT, CDR2 SNEGSKA, per germline (reference sequence). CDR3: CSALPEDGGGDEQYF. CDR3 coding DNA: TGCAGTGCCTTACCCGAAGACGGGGGGGGTGACGAGCAGTACTTC.

The chain carries TRBV5-1 and TRBJ2-1; D not resolved. Between the trimmed V and J ends, which lost 0 bases and 6 bases, there was a span of 7 bases. Germline V gene data show CDR1 as SGHRS and CDR2 as YFSETQ. CDR3 length: 13 residues. The CDR3 region is CASSLDVANEQFF. CDR3 nucleotide sequence: TGCGCCAGCAGCTTGGATGTAGCCAATGAGCAGTTCTTC.

This clonotype has a count of ten or more. The rearrangement links TRBV7-9 to TRBJ1-1; no clear D. Germline V gene lookup returns CDR1 SEHNR and CDR2 FQNEAQ (reference sequence). V lost 6 bases and J lost 0, with 14 bases in between. The CDR3 totals 15 residues. The CDR3 nucleotides are TGTGCCAGCAGGTTCTTCGACGGGATGAACACTGAAGCTTTCTTT. Its protein is CASRFFDGMNTEAFF.

The sample holds many counts of this clonotype. The chain combines TRBV21-1 with TRBJ2-1; TRBD1 reflects the table's D call only, with no check against the DNA. TRBV21-1 is a listed pseudogene. The CDR3 totals 18 residues. CDR3: CASSKGSAGGKPYNEQFF. The CDR3 DNA is TGTGCCAGCAGCAAAGGATCCGCAGGGGGCAAACCCTACAATGAGCAGTTCTTC.

This clonotype came up many times. The chain has TRBV6-5 and TRBJ2-3, with 10 positions matching TRBD2. The germline V gene encodes CDR1 MNHEY and CDR2 SVGAGI. Trimming took 5 bases from V and 8 from J; bases not matched to a gene: 13. The CDR3 contains 16 residues. The CDR3 DNA reads as TGTGCCAGCAGTCGGGTCCCTAGCGGGGGAACTGTTACGCAGTATTTT. Its protein product is CASSRVPSGGTVTQYF.

This clonotype was observed at least ten times. The chain employs TRBV28 and TRBJ2-1; the D is unclear. The ends were cut back, 3 bases at V and 8 bases at J, with 5 bases in the middle. This CDR3 has 11 amino acids. CDR1 and CDR2 from the germline V gene are MDHEN and SYDVKM. CDR3 loop: CASSFRDEQFF. The CDR3 nucleotides read TGTGCCAGCAGTTTTCGGGATGAGCAGTTCTTC.

At least ten counts were recorded for this clonotype. The chain employs TRBV7-9 and TRBJ1-6; D not certain. The CDR3 sequence is 15 residues long. CDR1 is SEHNR, CDR2 FQNEAQ, per germline (reference sequence). V was pared by 1 base and J by 7 bases, with 11 bases between. CDR3 region: CASSLVSRANSPLHF. The CDR3 DNA sequence: TGTGCCAGCAGCTTAGTGTCAAGGGCGAATTCACCCCTCCACTTT.

This clonotype was counted many times. The CDR3 DNA reads TGTGCCAGCAACCTACCGAGTACAGCGAAAGCTAACTATGGCTACACCTTC. This encodes CASNLPSTAKANYGYTF. This rearrangement joins TRBV6-5 to TRBJ1-2, with D uncertain. Germline V gene sequence: CDR1 MNHEY, CDR2 SVGAGI. CDR3 length equals 17 residues. Trimming removed 7 bases from V and 0 bases from J, with 21 bases in between.

This clonotype was recorded at least ten times. For the CDR3, the DNA is TGTGCCAGCAGCCAAACCACAGTGAACACTGAAGCTTTCTTT. Translated, it gives CASSQTTVNTEAFF. The chain joins TRBV3-1 to TRBJ1-1; D gene ambiguous. The CDR3 is made up of 14 amino acids. V dropped 2 bases and J dropped 0 bases, with 7 bases sitting between them. Germline CDR1 and CDR2: LGHDT and YNNKEL (reference sequence).

This clonotype was recorded at least ten times. The chain joins TRBV9 to TRBJ2-2; D unclear. The CDR3 length is 15 residues. The V end lost 0 bases, the J end lost 4 bases, and 10 bases lay between the germline ends. From germline, CDR1 is SGDLS and CDR2 YYNGEE. The CDR3: CASSVGGSITGELFF. DNA of the CDR3: TGTGCCAGCAGCGTAGGCGGTTCCATCACCGGGGAGCTGTTTTTT.

This clonotype was observed at least ten times. V and J are TRBV5-1 and TRBJ1-2, with D unresolved. The germline V gene encodes CDR1 SGHRS and CDR2 YFSETQ. The ends were cut back, 3 bases at V and 3 bases at J, with 9 bases in the middle. The CDR3 has 13 amino acids. The CDR3 bases are TGCGCCAGCAGCTATGAGGGTTACTATGGCTACACCTTC. As protein: CASSYEGYYGYTF.

This clonotype occurred many times. V is TRBV28 and J is TRBJ2-5; 7 bases are shared with TRBD2. The CDR3 loop spans 16 amino acids. Germline values: CDR1 MDHEN, CDR2 SYDVKM. With V trimmed by 8 bases and J by 3 bases, 15 bases remained unmatched. CDR3 DNA: TGTGCCAGCGGATTCCAGTATGGGGGGGATAAAGAGACCCAGTACTTC. As protein: CASGFQYGGDKETQYF.

This clonotype has only a few counts. J is TRBJ1-1 and V is TRBV18; D uncertain. CDR1 KGHSH and CDR2 LQKENI come from the germline V gene. Trimming removed 4 bases from V and 5 bases from J, with 14 bases in between. The CDR3 totals 14 residues. CDR3 DNA: TGTGCCAGCTCACAACTCGCCACGGATACTGAAGCTTTCTTT. Protein sequence: CASSQLATDTEAFF.

There are many counts of this clonotype. The chain carries TRBV20-1 and TRBJ1-5, with D maybe TRBD1 (6 bases). The germline V gene has CDR1 DFQATT and CDR2 SNEGSKA (reference sequence). Trimming took 7 bases from V and 6 from J, leaving 16 bases between them. The CDR3 length is 13 residues. The CDR3 region is CSVSGVEVQPQHF. CDR3 bases: TGCAGTGTATCAGGGGTAGAAGTTCAGCCCCAGCATTTT.

This clonotype was seen repeatedly, ten times or more. J is TRBJ2-2 and V is TRBV5-1; D possibly corresponds to TRBD1 (5 bases). Germline CDR1 and CDR2: SGHRS and YFSETQ. CDR3 length equals 17 residues. Trimming pared 4 bases from V and 4 bases from J, leaving 20 bases between. The CDR3 reads CASSAGTGPGGTGELFF. In DNA, the CDR3 is TGCGCCAGCAGCGCCGGTACAGGTCCGGGTGGCACCGGGGAGCTGTTTTTT.